What follows are 30 T cell receptor beta chains derived from one specimen sequenced in a study of cytomegalovirus exposure and HLA in healthy donors. PCR employed 60 Vbeta and 13 Jbeta primers. The table came from immunoSEQ multiplex PCR; TCRdb's copy has only in-frame clones and leaves some out. The sample holds more than 250,000 clones, roughly 89% seen once. Material: PBMCs. The receptors derive from a young woman in good health and CMV-seronegative.

This clone occurred a few times. The chain employs TRBV6-6 and TRBJ2-7; D remains ambiguous. V lost 0 bases and J lost 7, with 13 bases in between. This CDR3 contains 14 residues. The germline V gene has CDR1 MNHNY and CDR2 SVGAGI (reference sequence). CDR3 in amino acids: CASSYSGRPREQYF. DNA of the CDR3: TGTGCCAGCAGTTACTCTGGCAGGCCCCGGGAGCAGTACTTC.

This clone showed up just once. This chain uses TRBV6-5 with TRBJ1-2; 7 positions match TRBD1. The J segment lost 4 bases and the V segment lost 0 bases, leaving 5 bases of the junction unmatched. In germline, CDR1 is MNHEY, CDR2 SVGAGI. The CDR3 spans 15 residues. The CDR3 sequence: CASSYSPGQVYGYTF. The CDR3 DNA reads as TGTGCCAGCAGTTACTCACCCGGACAGGTCTATGGCTACACCTTC.

V and J are TRBV7-3 and TRBJ2-1; D might be TRBD1 (5 bases). The CDR3 loop spans 13 amino acids. CDR1 and CDR2 (germline): SGHTA, FQGTGA. Trimming removed 6 bases at V and 8 bases at J, with 14 bases between. CDR3 protein: CASRSSQGDEQFF. CDR3 sequence (DNA): TGTGCCAGCAGGTCTTCCCAGGGCGATGAGCAGTTCTTC. The entire variable domain, with the rest obtained from reference TRBV7-3 and TRBJ2-1, is as follows: GAGVSQTPSNKVTEKGKYVELRCDPISGHTALYWYRQSLGQGPEFLIYFQGTGAADDSGLPNDRFFAVRPEGSVSTLKIQRTERGDSAVYLCASRSSQGDEQFFGPGTRLTVL.

This sequence joins TRBV11-1 and TRBJ1-1, with 7 bases identical to TRBD1. Germline CDR1 and CDR2: SGHAT and FQDESV (reference sequence). CDR3 length equals 13 residues. V shed 5 bases and J 7 bases; nucleotides not matched to a gene: 7. DNA for the CDR3: TGTGCCAGCAGCCCAAGGACAGGCCTTGAAGCTTTCTTT. Translating gives CASSPRTGLEAFF.

The rearrangement links TRBV27 to TRBJ1-2, with D possibly matching TRBD1 (6 bases). The CDR3 totals 13 residues. Trimming took off 6 bases at V and 2 bases at J, with 10 bases between the two ends. Germline V gene data show CDR1 as MNHEY and CDR2 as SMNVEV (reference sequence). The CDR3 bases are TGTGCCAGCAGCTTCACAGGGAACTATGGCTACACCTTC. As protein: CASSFTGNYGYTF.

V and J are TRBV7-8 and TRBJ2-1; 9 nucleotides align to TRBD2. This CDR3 region has 15 residues. CDR1 SGHVS and CDR2 FQNEAQ come from the germline V gene. V was pared by 5 bases and J by 1 base, with 3 bases of the junction left unmatched. The CDR3 protein is CASSLLAGSYNEQFF. The CDR3 nucleotides read TGTGCCAGCAGCCTACTAGCGGGTTCCTACAATGAGCAGTTCTTC.

This chain joins TRBV5-1 and TRBJ2-3, with D unresolved. Trimming removed 2 bases from V and 14 bases from J, with 18 bases in between. The germline CDR1 and CDR2 sequences are SGHRS and YFSETQ. The CDR3 extends over 13 amino acids. CDR3 protein: CASSFPTDTTLYF. The CDR3 DNA follows: TGCGCCAGCAGCTTCCCCACAGATACGACGTTGTATTTT.

The chain has TRBV2 and TRBJ1-1; 7 bases map to TRBD1. The CDR3 extends over 15 amino acids. From germline, CDR1 is SNHLY and CDR2 FYNNEI. V trimming: 5 bases; J trimming: 3 bases; junction bases outside the gene matches: 9. CDR3 amino acids: CASSTRQGLYTEAFF. Here the CDR3 DNA reads TGTGCCAGCAGTACCAGACAGGGATTGTACACTGAAGCTTTCTTT.

This clone was seen once. V gene TRBV27 combines with J gene TRBJ2-7, with 11 bases that match TRBD1. Trimming took 5 bases from V and 1 from J; bases not matched to a gene: 13. Per germline, CDR1 MNHEY and CDR2 SMNVEV (reference sequence). The length of the CDR3 is 18 residues. For the CDR3, the DNA is TGTGCCAGCAGTCCACACTCCGGGACAGGGGGAAGATCCTACGAGCAGTACTTC. The encoded protein is CASSPHSGTGGRSYEQYF.

The chain combines TRBV2 with TRBJ2-5, with D possibly being TRBD1 (6 bases). Germline V lookup: CDR1 SNHLY, CDR2 FYNNEI. The V gene lost 6 bases and the J gene lost 2 bases, with 22 bases spanning the gap. The CDR3 covers 17 residues. Here the CDR3 reads CASSQWGGQSLQETQYF. The CDR3 DNA reads TGTGCCAGCAGCCAGTGGGGTGGACAGTCCCTACAAGAGACCCAGTACTTC.

The V call is TRBV6-5, the J call TRBJ2-7; 7 nucleotides line up with TRBD1. CDR3 length: 13 residues. Trimming cost V 5 bases and J 2 bases; bases outside gene matches: 3. The germline CDR1 and CDR2 sequences are MNHEY and SVGAGI. In DNA form, the CDR3 reads TGTGCCAGCAGTAGGGGGCCCCCCTACGAGCAGTACTTC. It encodes CASSRGPPYEQYF.

The rearrangement joins TRBV12-5 to TRBJ1-5; unclear D gene. CDR1 LGHNT and CDR2 FRNRAP come from the germline V gene. V lost 0 bases and J 5 bases, leaving 5 bases between the germline ends. The CDR3 loop spans 13 amino acids. The CDR3 loop reads CASGLVLDQPQHF. The DNA of the CDR3 is TGTGCTAGTGGTTTGGTACTGGATCAGCCCCAGCATTTT.

As regards this clone: The same CDR3 is also encoded by other DNA sequences in this sample. The chain carries TRBV2 and TRBJ1-4, with 10 nucleotides matching TRBD1. Germline-derived CDR1 and CDR2 are SNHLY and FYNNEI. Trimming removed 1 base from V and 8 bases from J; junction bases left unmatched: 4. This CDR3 contains 15 residues. The CDR3 loop is CASSEGQGAREKLFF. DNA of the CDR3: TGTGCCAGCAGTGAAGGACAGGGGGCTCGGGAAAAACTGTTTTTT.

The chain recombines TRBV18 with TRBJ1-1; 7 nucleotides align to TRBD1. The germline V gene has CDR1 KGHSH and CDR2 LQKENI. The CDR3 sequence is 15 residues long. With 3 bases clipped from V and 0 bases from J, the junction kept 4 bases outside the gene matches. The CDR3 region is CASSPPGQLNTEAFF. In nucleotides, the CDR3 is TGTGCCAGCTCACCGCCGGGACAGTTGAACACTGAAGCTTTCTTT.

The gene calls are TRBV27 and TRBJ1-5; the D gene is possibly TRBD1 (5 bases). From germline, CDR1 is MNHEY and CDR2 SMNVEV (reference sequence). Trimming pared 6 bases from V and 9 bases from J, leaving 27 bases between. CDR3 length: 17 amino acids. CDR3 in amino acids: CASSLFGRGSNSGPQHF. The DNA of the CDR3 is TGTGCCAGCAGCCTCTTCGGACGGGGGTCAAATAGCGGGCCCCAGCATTTT.

This clone has more than one count but fewer than ten. V and J are TRBV30 and TRBJ2-7; maybe TRBD1 (6 bases). The CDR3 length is 11 residues. With 5 bases removed from V and 6 bases from J, the gap between germline ends came to 11 bases. Germline values: CDR1 GTSNPN, CDR2 SVGIG (reference sequence). Here the CDR3 reads CAWGTGPEQYF. The DNA of the CDR3 is TGTGCCTGGGGAACAGGGCCCGAGCAGTACTTC.

The chain is built from TRBV18 and TRBJ2-5; no firm D call. Germline V CDR1 and CDR2: KGHSH, LQKENI. V lost 2 bases and J lost 5, with 6 bases in between. CDR3 length equals 12 residues. This CDR3 is CASSPVEETQYF. In DNA form, the CDR3 reads TGTGCCAGCTCACCAGTGGAGGAGACCCAGTACTTC. The complete variable domain, with remaining parts taken from reference TRBV18 and TRBJ2-5, reads NAGVMQNPRHLVRRRGQEARLRCSPMKGHSHVYWYRQLPEEGLKFMVYLQKENIIDESGMPKERFSAEFPKEGPSILRIQQVVRGDSAAYFCASSPVEETQYFGPGTRLLVL.

The chain joins TRBV2 to TRBJ1-4, with D possibly TRBD1 on 6 matching bases. The V end was cut by 6 bases, the J end by 0 bases, with 11 bases between. Germline loops: CDR1 SNHLY, CDR2 FYNNEI. This CDR3 region has 15 residues. The CDR3 here is CASRWTAATNEKLFF. The DNA for the CDR3 is TGTGCCAGCAGATGGACAGCTGCAACTAATGAAAAACTGTTTTTT. The variable domain in full, completed from reference TRBV2 and TRBJ1-4, reads EPEVTQTPSHQVTQMGQEVILRCVPISNHLYFYWYRQILGQKVEFLVSFYNNEISEKSEIFDDQFSVERPDGSNFTLKIRSTKLEDSAMYFCASRWTAATNEKLFFGSGTQLSVL.

The chain carries TRBV2 and TRBJ2-3; 9 bases line up with TRBD1. The CDR3 loop spans 16 amino acids. J was trimmed by 2 bases and V by 5 bases; bases with no gene match: 8. Germline assignment: CDR1 SNHLY and CDR2 FYNNEI. In DNA form, the CDR3 reads TGTGCCAGCAGTATAACGACAGGGGGATTCACAGATACGCAGTATTTT. Translation gives CASSITTGGFTDTQYF.

The chain links TRBV5-8 to TRBJ1-1; D unclear. Trimming left V 4 bases short and J 11 bases short, with 12 bases between. The CDR3 runs 11 residues. Germline V gene sequence: CDR1 SGHTS, CDR2 YDEGEE. The CDR3, as DNA: TGTGCCAGCAGCCTCTACCCCGGGGCTTTCTTT. This sequence encodes CASSLYPGAFF.

J is TRBJ2-5 and V is TRBV6-5; the D gene is possibly TRBD2 (5 bases). Deletions cut 2 bases from V and 4 bases from J, with 14 bases between. This CDR3 has 15 residues. Germline values: CDR1 MNHEY, CDR2 SVGAGI. The CDR3 reads CASSYGGAWPETQYF. The CDR3, as DNA: TGTGCCAGCAGTTACGGAGGAGCGTGGCCAGAGACCCAGTACTTC.

The rearrangement joins TRBV10-1 to TRBJ1-5; the match to TRBD1 covers 9 bases. Unmatched junction bases numbered 24, after V lost 6 bases and J lost 0 bases. Germline assignment: CDR1 WNHNN and CDR2 SYGVQD (reference sequence). The length of the CDR3 is 22 residues. CDR3 sequence: CASSNFGAGQGIKGNSNQPQHF. In nucleotides, the CDR3 is TGCGCCAGCAGCAATTTCGGAGCGGGACAGGGAATTAAGGGTAATAGCAATCAGCCCCAGCATTTT.

The chain combines TRBV7-6 with TRBJ2-5, with TRBD2 matching over 7 bases. The end of the DNA aligns better with TRBJ2-7, so the J call may be wrong. This CDR3 region has 18 residues. Germline assignment: CDR1 SGHVS and CDR2 FNYEAQ. This CDR3 is CASSSKGGVQRGSVEQYF. The CDR3 DNA sequence: TGTGCCAGCAGCTCTAAAGGCGGGGTACAGCGGGGTTCGGTCGAGCAGTACTTC.

This CDR3 is CASSRQGSYEQYF. The DNA of the CDR3 is TGTGCCAGCAGCCGACAGGGAAGCTACGAGCAGTACTTC. This chain links TRBV5-4 with TRBJ2-7; 7 bases match TRBD1. The CDR3 runs 13 residues. Germline CDR1 is SGHNT and CDR2 is YYREEE (reference sequence). Trimming cost V 4 bases and J 3 bases; bases outside gene matches: 4.

The chain links TRBV19 to TRBJ2-7, with D possibly TRBD1 on 6 matching bases. Trimming shortened V by 4 bases and J by 3 bases, and 10 bases separated the two germline ends. The CDR3 has 13 amino acids. The germline gives CDR1 LNHDA, CDR2 SQIVND (reference sequence). CDR3 protein: CASSRDTYYEQYF. In nucleotides, the CDR3 is TGTGCCAGTAGTAGGGACACCTACTACGAGCAGTACTTC.

This clone was recorded once. This sequence joins TRBV4-2 and TRBJ2-7, with 11 bases fitting TRBD2. CDR3 length equals 18 residues. Germline V gene lookup returns CDR1 LGHNA and CDR2 YNFKEQ. Trimming took 0 bases from V and 3 from J; bases not matched to a gene: 10. CDR3 protein: CASSQERLVTSGGYEQYF. Here the CDR3 DNA reads TGTGCCAGCAGCCAAGAAAGGCTAGTAACTAGCGGGGGCTACGAGCAGTACTTC.

This chain joins TRBV15 and TRBJ1-6, with D maybe TRBD1 (6 bases). From germline, CDR1 is LNHNV and CDR2 YYDKDF (reference sequence). This CDR3 is 15 amino acids long. With 4 bases removed from V and 9 bases from J, the gap between germline ends came to 16 bases. CDR3 loop: CATSKSRTVGSPLHF. Written as DNA, the CDR3 is TGTGCCACCAGCAAGTCCCGGACAGTGGGTTCACCCCTCCACTTT.

The chain recombines TRBV2 with TRBJ1-2; 8 bases fit TRBD1. Trimming took 6 bases from V and 4 from J; bases not matched to a gene: 7. The germline V gene has CDR1 SNHLY and CDR2 FYNNEI. The CDR3 loop spans 14 amino acids. The CDR3 DNA follows: TGTGCCAGCAGCGATGACAGGGGAGGCTATGGCTACACCTTC. Translating it yields CASSDDRGGYGYTF.

The chain carries TRBV7-8 and TRBJ1-4, with TRBD1 matching 10 bases. The germline CDR1 and CDR2 sequences are SGHVS and FQNEAQ. CDR3 length: 14 amino acids. Trimming removed 5 bases from V and 8 bases from J; junction bases left unmatched: 5. The chain's CDR3 is CASSPDRGLEKLFF. The DNA for the CDR3 is TGTGCCAGCAGCCCCGACAGGGGGCTAGAAAAACTGTTTTTT.

The chain employs TRBV7-9 and TRBJ2-2; D is perhaps TRBD2 (6 bases). Trimming took off 8 bases at V and 5 bases at J, with 15 bases between the two ends. The CDR3 has 14 residues. CDR1 and CDR2 (germline): SEHNR, FQNEAQ (reference sequence). The CDR3 bases are TGTGCCAGCCGGAGACTAGTCTCTACCGGGGAGCTGTTTTTT. This translates into CASRRLVSTGELFF.